One sample yielded the 30 T cell receptor beta chains listed below, sequenced in a study of cytomegalovirus exposure and HLA in healthy donors. The PCR ran on 60 Vbeta and 13 Jbeta primers. Method: immunoSEQ multiplex PCR; TCRdb's copy keeps in-frame clones and lacks some. Of 150,000 or so clones listed, about 65% were seen once; the top ten hold approximately 1.5%. The sample comprised PBMCs. Source of these receptors: a girl under 18 in good health and CMV-seronegative.

V gene TRBV9 combines with J gene TRBJ1-6; D may be TRBD1 (5 bases). The CDR3 is made up of 17 amino acids. The germline gives CDR1 SGDLS, CDR2 YYNGEE. Trimming pared 3 bases from V and 4 bases from J, leaving 17 bases between. The CDR3 spells CASSDSRAVQYNSPLHF. For the CDR3, the DNA is TGTGCCAGCAGCGACAGCAGGGCAGTACAATATAATTCACCCCTCCACTTT. Variable domain in full (rest from reference TRBV9 and TRBJ1-6): DSGVTQTPKHLITATGQRVTLRCSPRSGDLSVYWYQQSLDQGLQFLIQYYNGEERAKGNILERFSAQQFPDLHSELNLSSLELGDSALYFCASSDSRAVQYNSPLHFGNGTRLTVT.

A single count supports this clone. The chain links TRBV18 to TRBJ2-7, with 10 nucleotides matching TRBD1. V shed 1 base and J 1 base; nucleotides not matched to a gene: 4. The CDR3 contains 16 residues. Looked up from germline, CDR1 is KGHSH and CDR2 is LQKENI. CDR3 nucleotide sequence: TGTGCCAGCTCACCACGGGACAGGGGACTATCCTACGAGCAGTACTTC. Protein product: CASSPRDRGLSYEQYF.

The chain has TRBV14 and TRBJ2-2, with a possible D match to TRBD1 (5 bases). The CDR3 loop spans 15 amino acids. V lost 5 bases, J lost 0 bases, and 10 bases lay in between. The germline CDR1 and CDR2 sequences are SGHDN and FVKESK. The CDR3 region has the DNA TGTGCCAGCAGCTATTCACAGGCGAACACCGGGGAGCTGTTTTTT. Protein sequence: CASSYSQANTGELFF.

The V and J genes are TRBV10-1 and TRBJ1-1; D call uncertain. Germline CDR1 WNHNN, CDR2 SYGVQD (reference sequence). CDR3 size: 14 residues. The V end lost 2 bases, the J end lost 1 base, and 8 bases lay between the germline ends. DNA of the CDR3: TGCGCCAGCAGTGAGCCGGTCACGAACACTGAAGCTTTCTTT. Amino acids: CASSEPVTNTEAFF.

This clone was seen only a few times. The rearrangement uses TRBV6-5 and TRBJ1-2; the match to TRBD1 covers 8 bases. Germline V lookup: CDR1 MNHEY, CDR2 SVGAGI. The CDR3 covers 16 residues. The J segment lost 2 bases and the V segment lost 3 bases, leaving 8 bases of the junction unmatched. The CDR3 DNA reads TGTGCCAGCAGTTATACGACAGGGGCGCAGAACTATGGCTACACCTTC. This translates into CASSYTTGAQNYGYTF.

Only one count was recorded for this clone. The V and J genes are TRBV19 and TRBJ1-2, with 8 bases aligning to TRBD1. The CDR3 has 14 amino acids. The V segment lost 4 bases and the J segment 7 bases; nucleotides outside the gene matches: 8. Germline CDR1 LNHDA, CDR2 SQIVND (reference sequence). The CDR3 here is CASSNTGGRGGYTF. CDR3 DNA: TGTGCCAGTAGTAATACAGGGGGTAGAGGTGGCTACACCTTC.

This clone was counted a few times. The rearrangement uses TRBV19 and TRBJ2-3, with TRBD2 as a possible D gene (7 bases). With 9 bases removed from V and 2 bases from J, the gap between germline ends came to 21 bases. Germline V gene lookup returns CDR1 LNHDA and CDR2 SQIVND (reference sequence). The CDR3 consists of 16 residues. The CDR3 here is CASSASGGAFTDTQYF. DNA for the CDR3: TGTGCCAGCTCAGCCTCGGGGGGCGCCTTCACAGATACGCAGTATTTT.

The chain links TRBV5-1 to TRBJ2-1, with 7 positions matching TRBD1. V was pared by 0 bases and J by 8 bases, with 8 bases of the junction left unmatched. The V gene's germline CDR1 is SGHRS and CDR2 YFSETQ. The CDR3 extends over 15 amino acids. DNA for the CDR3: TGCGCCAGCAGCTTGGAGCGTGGGACAGCTGATGAGCAGTTCTTC. Encoded protein: CASSLERGTADEQFF.

This clone was counted a few times. The CDR3 spells CASSVSRGLKVDTQYF. For the CDR3, the DNA is TGCGCCAGCAGCGTATCCAGGGGGCTTAAGGTGGATACGCAGTATTTT. The chain has TRBV10-1 and TRBJ2-3, with 8 nucleotides matching TRBD1. V was clipped by 6 bases and J by 6 bases; unmatched bases: 14. In germline, CDR1 is WNHNN, CDR2 SYGVQD (reference sequence). This CDR3 has 16 residues.

V gene TRBV27 combines with J gene TRBJ2-3; weak D call: TRBD1 (5 bases). CDR3 length: 17 residues. Looked up from germline, CDR1 is MNHEY and CDR2 is SMNVEV (reference sequence). Trimming stripped 2 bases from V and 5 bases from J, with 20 bases between. This CDR3 reads CASSLIPLVYTGDTQYF. CDR3 nucleotide sequence: TGTGCCAGCAGTTTAATCCCTTTGGTCTATACAGGAGATACGCAGTATTTT.

This chain joins TRBV30 and TRBJ2-7; D is possibly TRBD1 (6 bases). Germline V gene sequence: CDR1 GTSNPN, CDR2 SVGIG (reference sequence). V lost 2 bases to trimming and J lost 4 bases, with 15 bases between them. The length of the CDR3 is 14 residues. In DNA form, the CDR3 reads TGTGCCTGGAGTATTGGAGGACAGCTATACGAGCAGTACTTC. Its protein is CAWSIGGQLYEQYF. Full variable domain (missing parts from reference TRBV30 and TRBJ2-7): SQTIHQWPATLVQPVGSPLSLECTVEGTSNPNLYWYRQAAGRGLQLLFYSVGIGQISSEVPQNLSASRPQDRQFILSSKKLLLSDSGFYLCAWSIGGQLYEQYFGPGTRLTVT.

This clone was seen a handful of times. The gene calls are TRBV9 and TRBJ2-1, with D unresolved. V lost 1 base and J 3 bases, leaving 5 bases between the germline ends. Per germline, CDR1 SGDLS and CDR2 YYNGEE. The CDR3 length is 13 residues. The CDR3 is CASSVTDYNEQFF. CDR3 DNA: TGTGCCAGCAGCGTAACAGACTACAATGAGCAGTTCTTC.

The rearrangement uses TRBV27 and TRBJ1-4; the match to TRBD1 covers 8 bases. Germline assignment: CDR1 MNHEY and CDR2 SMNVEV (reference sequence). The CDR3 has 17 amino acids. The V and J ends lost 4 bases and 3 bases, in that order; junction bases with no gene match: 10. CDR3 residues: CASSSRTGPWANEKLFF. The CDR3 DNA reads as TGTGCCAGCAGTTCGAGGACAGGGCCTTGGGCTAATGAAAAACTGTTTTTT.

This chain links TRBV6-1 with TRBJ2-3, with 12 bases identical to TRBD2. Germline V gene sequence: CDR1 MNHNS, CDR2 SASEGT. The CDR3 totals 19 residues. Trimming took 0 bases from V and 2 from J; bases not matched to a gene: 9. In DNA, the CDR3 is TGTGCCAGCAGTGAAGCGCTATCGGCTAGCGGGGGGGACACAGATACGCAGTATTTT. Its translation: CASSEALSASGGDTDTQYF.

V usage is TRBV5-1 and J usage is TRBJ2-5; D uncertain. Germline values: CDR1 SGHRS, CDR2 YFSETQ. Trimming stripped 1 base from V and 3 bases from J, with 4 bases between. The CDR3 covers 12 residues. Here the CDR3 DNA reads TGCGCCAGCAGCTTGCCTGAAGAGACCCAGTACTTC. It translates to CASSLPEETQYF. Based on the CDR3 plus reference TRBV5-1 and TRBJ2-5, the full variable domain is KAGVTQTPRYLIKTRGQQVTLSCSPISGHRSVSWYQQTPGQGLQFLFEYFSETQRNKGNFPGRFSGRQFSNSRSEMNVSTLELGDSALYLCASSLPEETQYFGPGTRLLVL.

This chain joins TRBV29-1 and TRBJ2-7; 8 bases map to TRBD1. V shed 7 bases, J shed 3 bases, and the junction held 5 bases outside the gene matches. CDR3 length: 12 residues. CDR1 and CDR2 from the germline V gene are SQVTM and ANQGSEA. CDR3 residues: CSAGTGLYEQYF. CDR3 DNA sequence: TGCAGCGCCGGGACAGGACTCTACGAGCAGTACTTC.

The chain joins TRBV11-2 to TRBJ2-7; perhaps TRBD2 as D (5 bases). Trimming took 5 bases from V and 0 from J, leaving 11 bases between them. There are 14 residues in the CDR3. Germline CDR1 is SGHAT and CDR2 is FQNNGV. CDR3 in amino acids: CASSRDSSSYEQYF. In DNA, the CDR3 is TGTGCCAGCAGCCGGGATAGCAGCTCCTACGAGCAGTACTTC. The full variable domain, completed using reference TRBV11-2 and TRBJ2-7, is EAGVAQSPRYKIIEKRQSVAFWCNPISGHATLYWYQQILGQGPKLLIQFQNNGVVDDSQLPKDRFSAERLKGVDSTLKIQPAKLEDSAVYLCASSRDSSSYEQYFGPGTRLTVT.

The V gene is TRBV7-9, the J gene TRBJ2-7; no definite D call. The CDR3 runs to 16 residues. Trimming stripped 5 bases from V and 3 bases from J, with 20 bases between. The germline CDR1 and CDR2 sequences are SEHNR and FQNEAQ (reference sequence). CDR3 nucleotide sequence: TGTGCCAGCAGCGTCAAAGACTCAAACCCCAACTACGAGCAGTACTTC. This gives the protein CASSVKDSNPNYEQYF. The full variable domain, completed using reference TRBV7-9 and TRBJ2-7, is DTGVSQNPRHKITKRGQNVTFRCDPISEHNRLYWYRQTLGQGPEFLTYFQNEAQLEKSRLLSDRFSAERPKGSFSTLEIQRTEQGDSAMYLCASSVKDSNPNYEQYFGPGTRLTVT.

The rearrangement uses TRBV27 and TRBJ2-7; TRBD1 might be the D (5 bases). From germline, CDR1 is MNHEY and CDR2 SMNVEV (reference sequence). CDR3 size: 15 residues. V was cut by 6 bases and J by 3 bases, with 18 bases left in between. The CDR3 is CASRVGEGYLYEQYF. In nucleotides, the CDR3 is TGTGCCAGCAGGGTAGGGGAAGGTTATCTCTACGAGCAGTACTTC.

The chain has TRBV4-1 and TRBJ1-5; 8 bases agree with TRBD1. The V segment lost 1 base and the J segment 5 bases; nucleotides outside the gene matches: 1. Looked up from germline, CDR1 is MGHRA and CDR2 is YSYEKL. The CDR3 is 14 amino acids. CDR3 residues: CASSQVDRDQPQHF. The CDR3 bases are TGCGCCAGCAGCCAAGTGGACAGGGATCAGCCCCAGCATTTT.

The chain is built from TRBV6-5 and TRBJ1-6; D perhaps matches TRBD1 (6 bases). Germline loops: CDR1 MNHEY, CDR2 SVGAGI. The length of the CDR3 is 13 residues. V was pared by 6 bases and J by 8 bases, with 11 bases between. The CDR3 sequence: CASRIQGYSPLHF. CDR3 nucleotides: TGTGCCAGCAGAATACAGGGCTATTCACCCCTCCACTTT.

This rearrangement joins TRBV10-3 to TRBJ2-3; 12 nucleotides align to TRBD2. The V gene's germline CDR1 is ENHRY and CDR2 SYGVKD. This CDR3 has 16 residues. V lost 8 bases to trimming and J lost 0 bases; unmatched junction nucleotides: 6. The CDR3 region is CAISGLAGSSTDTQYF. The CDR3 DNA reads TGTGCCATCTCGGGACTAGCGGGTTCTAGCACAGATACGCAGTATTTT.

This clone has just a few counts. The rearrangement links TRBV28 to TRBJ2-1, with TRBD2 identical over 14 bases. Trimming took 8 bases from V and 0 from J; bases not matched to a gene: 6. CDR3 length: 17 residues. In germline, CDR1 is MDHEN, CDR2 SYDVKM. CDR3 sequence reads: CASSGTSGGSSYNEQFF. The CDR3 DNA reads as TGTGCCAGCTCCGGGACTAGCGGGGGTAGCTCCTACAATGAGCAGTTCTTC.

This clone came up a few times. V usage is TRBV5-1 and J usage is TRBJ1-6; D is possibly TRBD1 (5 bases). Germline CDR1 SGHRS, CDR2 YFSETQ. This CDR3 region has 13 residues. V was cut by 5 bases and J by 10 bases, with 13 bases left in between. The CDR3, as DNA: TGCGCCAGCAGTGAGGGGACTACCTCACCCCTCCACTTT. Protein sequence: CASSEGTTSPLHF.

The chain employs TRBV15 and TRBJ2-5; 11 nucleotides align to TRBD1. Trimming at V came to 3 bases and at J to 3 bases, leaving 6 bases not matched to a gene. Germline V gene data show CDR1 as LNHNV and CDR2 as YYDKDF (reference sequence). This CDR3 contains 16 residues. CDR3 nucleotide sequence: TGTGCCACCAGCAGGCCCTGGGGACAGGGGGAAGAGACCCAGTACTTC. Protein sequence: CATSRPWGQGEETQYF.

The chain couples TRBV18 to TRBJ1-1, with TRBD1 matching over 7 bases. Germline V lookup: CDR1 KGHSH, CDR2 LQKENI. V shed 2 bases and J 1 base; nucleotides not matched to a gene: 7. The CDR3 has 16 residues. CDR3 nucleotides: TGTGCCAGCTCACCAAGGTCCGGGACAGCGAACACTGAAGCTTTCTTT. This sequence encodes CASSPRSGTANTEAFF.

The rearrangement joins TRBV7-7 to TRBJ2-3; D unclear. Germline V gene lookup returns CDR1 SSHAT and CDR2 FNYEAQ (reference sequence). This CDR3 comprises 15 residues. With 1 base removed from V and 2 bases from J, the gap between germline ends came to 10 bases. The CDR3 loop is CASSLGAAITDTQYF. The CDR3 DNA reads as TGTGCCAGCAGCTTAGGGGCAGCAATCACAGATACGCAGTATTTT.

This clone occurred a few times. The CDR3 protein is CASSDRGQVEAFF. CDR3 DNA: TGCGCCAGCAGTGATAGGGGGCAGGTGGAAGCTTTCTTT. The chain is built from TRBV10-1 and TRBJ1-1; 7 bases align to TRBD1. There are 13 residues in the CDR3. Per the germline V gene, CDR1 is WNHNN and CDR2 is SYGVQD (reference sequence). J was trimmed by 8 bases and V by 3 bases; bases with no gene match: 6.

This clone has just a few counts. The gene calls are TRBV7-8 and TRBJ2-3, with 12 bases aligning to TRBD2. V trimming: 1 base; J trimming: 2 bases; junction bases outside the gene matches: 7. The germline V gene has CDR1 SGHVS and CDR2 FQNEAQ. This CDR3 is built from 18 residues. CDR3 nucleotide sequence: TGTGCCAGCAGCTTAGTCGGGACTAGCGGGTTATTCACAGATACGCAGTATTTT. Amino acids: CASSLVGTSGLFTDTQYF.

The J gene is TRBJ2-1, the V gene TRBV6-5; 10 bases fit TRBD2. Per the germline V gene, CDR1 is MNHEY and CDR2 is SVGAGI. This CDR3 region has 16 residues. Trimming at V came to 1 base and at J to 8 bases, leaving 8 bases not matched to a gene. CDR3 protein: CASSYLGASGGHEQFF. For the CDR3, the DNA is TGTGCCAGCAGTTACTTGGGGGCTAGCGGGGGCCATGAGCAGTTCTTC.